Following are 29 T cell receptor beta chains from one sample sequenced in a study of response to subunit inactivated influenza vaccine. TCRdb called the RT-PCR reads again in MiXCR, with one record for every CDR3 protein. The sample yields around 300,000 distinct CDR3 sequences, approximately 23% seen once. Sequences were derived from PBMCs from blood, sampled 21 months after vaccination. Receptors were obtained from a man between 50 and 70 years old who received an inactivated influenza vaccine.

In this sample, this clonotype turned up a few times. The V gene is TRBV12-2, the J gene TRBJ2-1; the table's D call, TRBD1, has no DNA check behind it. TRBV12-2 is a documented pseudogene. This CDR3 is built from 13 residues. CDR3 amino acids: CASRVEGGPGKFF. The CDR3 DNA reads TGTGCAAGTCGCGTAGAGGGGGGCCCGGGAAAGTTCTTC.

This clonotype occurred a few times. V gene TRBV4-1 combines with J gene TRBJ1-2; TRBD1 matches 8 bases. The CDR3 contains 15 residues. Trimming took 3 bases from V and 5 from J; bases not matched to a gene: 8. CDR1 is MGHRA, CDR2 YSYEKL, per germline. As DNA, the CDR3 is TGCGCCAGCAGCCAGCCCGAGGGACAGGCTTATGGCTACACCTTC. Translated: CASSQPEGQAYGYTF.

This clonotype has at least ten counts. This rearrangement joins TRBV9 to TRBJ1-2; the D is unclear. The CDR3 extends over 15 amino acids. Germline values: CDR1 SGDLS, CDR2 YYNGEE. Trimming took off 4 bases at V and 4 bases at J, with 17 bases between the two ends. CDR3 loop: CASSQDPSWGYGYTF. In nucleotides, the CDR3 is TGTGCCAGCAGCCAAGATCCCTCTTGGGGCTATGGCTACACCTTC.

The V call is TRBV29-1, the J call TRBJ1-5; D is possibly TRBD1 (5 bases). Germline V gene lookup returns CDR1 SQVTM and CDR2 ANQGSEA. V was trimmed by 4 bases and J by 4 bases, leaving 11 bases between them. The CDR3 length is 13 residues. The CDR3 DNA follows: TGCAGCGTTGCTCTTGGACAAAATCAGCCCCAGCATTTT. Encoded protein: CSVALGQNQPQHF.

The J gene is TRBJ1-1, the V gene TRBV12-3 or TRBV12-4, with TRBD1 matching 8 bases. V trimming: 8 bases; J trimming: 10 bases; junction bases outside the gene matches: 24. CDR3 size: 17 residues. The CDR3 nucleotides are TGTGCCAGCGGACGGCGTGTTAAGGGACAGGCTCATCCTCCAGCTTTCTTT. This encodes CASGRRVKGQAHPPAFF.

This clonotype was found a few times. V and J are TRBV25-1 and TRBJ2-5; 7 bases match TRBD2. CDR3 size: 16 residues. Germline lookup yields CDR1 MGHDK and CDR2 SYGVNS. Germline trimming cut 1 base from V and 6 bases from J; bases unmatched to any gene: 11. Written as DNA, the CDR3 is TGTGCCAGCAGTGAATGGGGCGGGAGAGGTCTAAAGACCCAGTACTTC. Its protein product is CASSEWGGRGLKTQYF.

The table lists this clonotype with a few counts. J is TRBJ2-2 and V is TRBV12-3 or TRBV12-4; D gene unclear. The CDR3 consists of 13 residues. V lost 6 bases to trimming and J lost 1 base, with 6 bases between them. CDR3 in amino acids: CASRQLNTGELFF. Here the CDR3 DNA reads TGTGCCAGCAGACAACTGAACACCGGGGAGCTGTTTTTT.

V usage is TRBV20-1 and J usage is TRBJ2-6; a weak D match, TRBD1 (6 bases). The CDR3 spans 16 residues. Germline V gives CDR1 DFQATT, CDR2 SNEGSKA (reference sequence). Trimming stripped 1 base from V and 0 bases from J, with 10 bases between. CDR3 in DNA: TGCAGTGCTAGAGGCCCGACAGGCTCTGGGGCCAACGTCCTGACTTTC. It encodes CSARGPTGSGANVLTF.

This clonotype was recorded many times. V and J are TRBV20-1 and TRBJ2-1; no clear D. The CDR3 totals 11 residues. In germline, CDR1 is DFQATT, CDR2 SNEGSKA (reference sequence). V lost 2 bases, J lost 12 bases, and 11 bases lay in between. The CDR3 coding sequence is TGCAGTGCTAGATATGAAGGAGTGCAGTTCTTC. The encoded protein is CSARYEGVQFF.

The chain couples TRBV9 to TRBJ1-2, with TRBD1 identical over 7 bases. This CDR3 region has 14 residues. Trimming cost V 4 bases and J 7 bases; bases outside gene matches: 10. Germline-derived CDR1 and CDR2 are SGDLS and YYNGEE. The CDR3, as DNA: TGTGCCAGCAGCACCCGACAGGGCGGCTTTGGCTACACCTTC. This sequence encodes CASSTRQGGFGYTF.

The CDR3 sequence is CASSQEFDRESDTQYF. The CDR3 DNA follows: TGCGCCAGCAGCCAAGAATTCGACAGGGAATCCGATACGCAGTATTTT. The chain combines TRBV4-3 with TRBJ2-3; 7 positions match TRBD1. The ends lost 0 bases at V and 6 bases at J; junction bases unmatched: 9. CDR1 is LGHNA and CDR2 is YSLEER in the germline V gene. CDR3 length equals 16 residues.

This clonotype occurred a few times. The chain uses TRBV6-5 and TRBJ1-2; D uncertain. Trimming pared 2 bases from V and 0 bases from J, leaving 16 bases between. This CDR3 comprises 17 residues. The germline V gene has CDR1 MNHEY and CDR2 SVGAGI. In DNA, the CDR3 is TGTGCCAGCAGTTACCCGATCCAGATGGGGTCTAACTATGGCTACACCTTC. Translating gives CASSYPIQMGSNYGYTF.

This clonotype was detected only a few times. V usage is TRBV12-3 or TRBV12-4 and J usage is TRBJ1-5, with D tentatively TRBD1 (5 bases). CDR3 size: 15 residues. V shed 4 bases and J shed 3 bases, with 13 bases lying between them. CDR3 in DNA: TGTGCCAGCAGTTCGGGGGTCACCGTCAATCAGCCCCAGCATTTT. Protein sequence: CASSSGVTVNQPQHF.

The chain joins TRBV7-6 to TRBJ1-3; D possibly corresponds to TRBD1 (5 bases). The V end was cut by 3 bases, the J end by 6 bases, with 18 bases between. CDR1 and CDR2 (germline): SGHVS, FNYEAQ. This CDR3 region has 16 residues. The CDR3 loop reads CASSFRLSGGTNTIYF. CDR3 in DNA: TGTGCCAGCAGCTTTCGCTTGTCGGGGGGAACAAACACCATATATTTT. The complete variable domain, with remaining parts taken from reference TRBV7-6 and TRBJ1-3, reads GAGVSQSPRYKVTKRGQDVALRCDPISGHVSLYWYRQALGQGPEFLTYFNYEAQQDKSGLPNDRFSAERPEGSISTLTIQRTEQRDSAMYRCASSFRLSGGTNTIYFGEGSWLTVV.

The chain joins TRBV19 to TRBJ2-7; tentative D call: TRBD2 (6 bases). Germline V gene data show CDR1 as LNHDA and CDR2 as SQIVND (reference sequence). The CDR3 loop spans 16 amino acids. Between the trimmed V and J ends, which lost 5 bases and 2 bases, there was a span of 19 bases. The CDR3 region is CASSPSGGTVAYEQYF. The CDR3 DNA reads as TGTGCCAGTAGTCCCTCCGGAGGGACGGTCGCCTACGAGCAGTACTTC. Full variable domain (rest looked up from reference TRBV19 and TRBJ2-7): DGGITQSPKYLFRKEGQNVTLSCEQNLNHDAMYWYRQDPGQGLRLIYYSQIVNDFQKGDIAEGYSVSREKKESFPLTVTSAQKNPTAFYLCASSPSGGTVAYEQYFGPGTRLTVT.

This chain connects TRBV4-1 to TRBJ2-7, with D possibly TRBD2 on 6 matching bases. The V and J ends lost 0 bases and 2 bases respectively, with 8 bases between them. Germline V lookup: CDR1 MGHRA, CDR2 YSYEKL. The CDR3 loop spans 14 amino acids. The CDR3 coding sequence is TGCGCCAGCAGCCAAGAAGGGAGGACCTACGAGCAGTACTTC. Protein: CASSQEGRTYEQYF.

This clonotype was counted between two and nine times. This sequence joins TRBV18 and TRBJ1-1; the D gene is possibly TRBD1 (5 bases). In germline, CDR1 is KGHSH, CDR2 LQKENI. With 4 bases removed from V and 1 base from J, the gap between germline ends came to 10 bases. CDR3 length equals 14 residues. As DNA, the CDR3 is TGTGCCAGCTCACGACTAGACAGGAACACTGAAGCTTTCTTT. Amino acids: CASSRLDRNTEAFF.

This clonotype was picked up a small number of times. In nucleotides, the CDR3 is TGTGCCAGCAGCAAAGGGCTGGGGTATGAAGCTTTCTTT. Amino acid sequence: CASSKGLGYEAFF. The chain combines TRBV7-2 with TRBJ1-1; D not certain. This CDR3 is 13 amino acids long. Between the trimmed V and J ends, which lost 5 bases and 7 bases, there was a span of 14 bases. Germline V gene sequence: CDR1 SGHTA, CDR2 FQGNSA. The full variable domain, rest sourced from reference TRBV7-2 and TRBJ1-1, is GAGVSQSPSNKVTEKGKDVELRCDPISGHTALYWYRQSLGQGLEFLIYFQGNSAPDKSGLPSDRFSAERTGGSVSTLTIQRTQQEDSAVYLCASSKGLGYEAFFGQGTRLTVV.

This clonotype was seen many times. V and J are TRBV11-1 and TRBJ1-1; D ambiguous. V was shortened by 5 bases and J by 0 bases, with 22 bases between the two germline ends. Germline CDR1 and CDR2: SGHAT and FQDESV (reference sequence). The CDR3 has 18 residues. CDR3 residues: CASSPPAGPSEMNTEAFF. The DNA of the CDR3 is TGTGCCAGCAGCCCCCCAGCGGGTCCGTCGGAAATGAACACTGAAGCTTTCTTT.

This clonotype was counted only a few times. The chain links TRBV11-2 to TRBJ1-2, with 9 nucleotides matching TRBD1. CDR1 is SGHAT, CDR2 FQNNGV, per germline. Unmatched junction bases numbered 9, after V lost 5 bases and J lost 8 bases. The length of the CDR3 is 14 residues. The CDR3 bases are TGTGCCAGCAGCCTAACTAGGACAGGGGACGGCTACACCTTC. It codes for CASSLTRTGDGYTF.

The genes are TRBV6-1 and TRBJ2-1; D is perhaps TRBD2 (6 bases). This CDR3 comprises 17 residues. Germline loops: CDR1 MNHNS, CDR2 SASEGT. Trimming took off 6 bases at V and 0 bases at J, with 18 bases between the two ends. The CDR3 loop reads CASRGTGQGGSYNEQFF. For the CDR3, the DNA is TGTGCCAGCAGGGGGACTGGTCAGGGTGGCTCCTACAATGAGCAGTTCTTC.

The table lists this clonotype with a few counts. V gene TRBV11-2 combines with J gene TRBJ2-1; TRBD1 matches 8 bases. CDR3 length: 12 amino acids. In germline, CDR1 is SGHAT, CDR2 FQNNGV. Unmatched junction bases numbered 2, after V lost 5 bases and J lost 8 bases. The CDR3 nucleotides read TGTGCCAGCAGCCACAGGGGGTATGAGCAGTTCTTC. This gives the protein CASSHRGYEQFF.

This chain uses TRBV20-1 with TRBJ1-6; D uncertain. V was shortened by 0 bases and J by 0 bases, with 9 bases between the two germline ends. This CDR3 region has 16 residues. Germline CDR1 is DFQATT and CDR2 is SNEGSKA (reference sequence). DNA of the CDR3: TGCAGTGCTAGAGAATTGCAGGCCTCCTATAATTCACCCCTCCACTTT. This codes for CSARELQASYNSPLHF.

This clonotype appeared a few times. This chain connects TRBV4-1 to TRBJ1-3; D unresolved. The CDR3 is 15 residues long. With 1 base removed from V and 0 bases from J, the gap between germline ends came to 7 bases. Germline V lookup: CDR1 MGHRA, CDR2 YSYEKL. CDR3 amino acids: CASSQARASGNTIYF. CDR3 DNA: TGCGCCAGCAGCCAAGCGAGGGCCTCTGGAAACACCATATATTTT.

This clonotype was picked up a small number of times. The chain employs TRBV29-1 and TRBJ1-2; 7 nucleotides match TRBD1. Germline V gene data show CDR1 as SQVTM and CDR2 as ANQGSEA. The junction had 17 bases not matched to a gene; V was cut back by 8 bases and J by 5 bases. The CDR3 contains 15 residues. This CDR3 reads CSTGQRLTSGYGYTF. CDR3 bases: TGCAGCACGGGACAGCGCCTAACCTCTGGATATGGCTACACCTTC.

This clonotype was seen more than once but under ten times. This CDR3 is CAISQAGSNQPQHF. CDR3 coding DNA: TGTGCCATCAGTCAGGCAGGTAGCAATCAGCCCCAGCATTTT. This chain joins TRBV10-3 and TRBJ1-5; D unclear. The germline gives CDR1 ENHRY, CDR2 SYGVKD. Trimming took 5 bases from V and 0 from J, leaving 8 bases between them. This CDR3 is built from 14 residues.

The V and J genes are TRBV20-1 and TRBJ2-5, with a possible D match to TRBD2 (7 bases). Germline lookup yields CDR1 DFQATT and CDR2 SNEGSKA (reference sequence). The CDR3 is made up of 16 amino acids. V was cut by 5 bases and J by 5 bases, with 24 bases left in between. CDR3 nucleotides: TGCAGTGCTCCCGTCGGTCTCCGGGGGGCCGGGGAGACCCAGTACTTC. Its translation is CSAPVGLRGAGETQYF.

This clonotype was seen only a few times. J is TRBJ2-1 and V is TRBV28; TRBD2 matches at 10 bases. Germline V CDR1 and CDR2: MDHEN, SYDVKM. The CDR3 is made up of 15 amino acids. The ends lost 11 bases at V and 4 bases at J; junction bases unmatched: 11. The CDR3 protein is CASKGTSERYNEQFF. The CDR3 DNA reads TGTGCCTCTAAGGGGACTAGCGAGAGGTACAATGAGCAGTTCTTC.

This clonotype appeared a few times. The V call is TRBV7-2, the J call TRBJ1-6, with 7 bases lining up with TRBD1. Trimming removed 6 bases from V and 7 bases from J; junction bases left unmatched: 6. Germline V gene data show CDR1 as SGHTA and CDR2 as FQGNSA. There are 14 residues in the CDR3. DNA for the CDR3: TGTGCCAGCAGGTCCGGGACAGCAAATTCACCCCTCCACTTT. It encodes CASRSGTANSPLHF.